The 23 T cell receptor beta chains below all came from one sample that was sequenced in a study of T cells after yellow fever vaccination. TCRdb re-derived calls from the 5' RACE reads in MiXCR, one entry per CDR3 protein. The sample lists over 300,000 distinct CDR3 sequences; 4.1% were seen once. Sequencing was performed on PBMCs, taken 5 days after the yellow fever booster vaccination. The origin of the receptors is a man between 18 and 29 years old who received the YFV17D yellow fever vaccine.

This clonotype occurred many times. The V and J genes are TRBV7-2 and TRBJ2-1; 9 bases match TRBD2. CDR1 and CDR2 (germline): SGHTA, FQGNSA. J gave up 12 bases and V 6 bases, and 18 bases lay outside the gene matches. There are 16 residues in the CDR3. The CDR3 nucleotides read TGTGCCAGCAGGCCCTACTACGCGGGGGGGAAGGACGGGCAGTTCTTC. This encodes CASRPYYAGGKDGQFF.

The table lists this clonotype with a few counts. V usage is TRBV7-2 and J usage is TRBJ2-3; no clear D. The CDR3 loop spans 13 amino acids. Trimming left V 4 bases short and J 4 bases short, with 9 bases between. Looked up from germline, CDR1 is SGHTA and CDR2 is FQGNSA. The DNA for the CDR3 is TGTGCCAGCAGCTGGGCAGGCTCAGATACGCAGTATTTT. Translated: CASSWAGSDTQYF.

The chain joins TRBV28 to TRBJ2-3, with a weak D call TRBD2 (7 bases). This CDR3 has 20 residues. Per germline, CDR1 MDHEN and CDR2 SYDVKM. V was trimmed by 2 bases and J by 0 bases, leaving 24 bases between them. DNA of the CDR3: TGTGCCAGCAGTTTACGTCGGGGGGCCCCTGGACGGAGGAGCACAGATACGCAGTATTTT. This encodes CASSLRRGAPGRRSTDTQYF.

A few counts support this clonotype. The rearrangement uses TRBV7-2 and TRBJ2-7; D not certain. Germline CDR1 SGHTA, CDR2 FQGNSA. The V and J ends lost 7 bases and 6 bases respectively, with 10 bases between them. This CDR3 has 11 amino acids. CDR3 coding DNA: TGTGCCAGCACCTCAGGATCCGAGCAGTACTTC. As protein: CASTSGSEQYF.

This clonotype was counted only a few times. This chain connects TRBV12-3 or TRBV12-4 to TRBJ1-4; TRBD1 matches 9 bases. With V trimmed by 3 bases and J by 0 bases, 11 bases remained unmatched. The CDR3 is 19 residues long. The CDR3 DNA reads TGTGCCAGCAGTTTGCTGTGGGACAGGGATCCTGCAACTAATGAAAAACTGTTTTTT. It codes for CASSLLWDRDPATNEKLFF.

The CDR3 sequence is CSVELSGGVPPFEQYF. The DNA of the CDR3 is TGCAGCGTGGAGCTTAGCGGGGGGGTCCCGCCATTCGAGCAGTACTTC. The chain couples TRBV29-1 to TRBJ2-7, with 11 bases that match TRBD2. V shed 6 bases and J 6 bases; nucleotides not matched to a gene: 16. The CDR3 extends over 16 amino acids. CDR1 is SQVTM, CDR2 ANQGSEA, per germline.

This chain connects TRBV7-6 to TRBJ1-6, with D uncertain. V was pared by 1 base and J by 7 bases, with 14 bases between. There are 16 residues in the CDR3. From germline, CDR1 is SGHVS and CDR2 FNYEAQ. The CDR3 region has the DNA TGTGCCAGCAGCTTAGAGGCCCTGGAGGGAAATTCACCCCTCCACTTT. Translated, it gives CASSLEALEGNSPLHF.

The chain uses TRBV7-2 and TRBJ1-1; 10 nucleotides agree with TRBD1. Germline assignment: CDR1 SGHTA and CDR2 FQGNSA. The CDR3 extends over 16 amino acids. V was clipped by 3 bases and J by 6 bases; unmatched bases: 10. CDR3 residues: CASSFRGTGVRSEAFF. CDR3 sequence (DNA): TGTGCCAGCAGCTTCCGCGGGACAGGGGTGCGTTCTGAAGCTTTCTTT.

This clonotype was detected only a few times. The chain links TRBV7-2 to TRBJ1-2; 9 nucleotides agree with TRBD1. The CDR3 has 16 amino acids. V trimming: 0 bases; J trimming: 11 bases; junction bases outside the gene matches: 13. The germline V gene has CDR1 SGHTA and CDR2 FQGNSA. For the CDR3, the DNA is TGTGCCAGCAGCTTAGCTCCGGGGACAGGGCAGGGATGGTACACCTTC. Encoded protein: CASSLAPGTGQGWYTF.

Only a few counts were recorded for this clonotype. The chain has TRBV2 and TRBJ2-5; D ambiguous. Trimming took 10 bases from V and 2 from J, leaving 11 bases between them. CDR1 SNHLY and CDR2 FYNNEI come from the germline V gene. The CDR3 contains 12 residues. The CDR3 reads CATSLGQETQYF. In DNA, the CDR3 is TGTGCCACCTCCCTTGGACAAGAGACCCAGTACTTC. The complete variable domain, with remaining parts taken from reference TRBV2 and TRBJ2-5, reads EPEVTQTPSHQVTQMGQEVILRCVPISNHLYFYWYRQILGQKVEFLVSFYNNEISEKSEIFDDQFSVERPDGSNFTLKIRSTKLEDSAMYFCATSLGQETQYFGPGTRLLVL.

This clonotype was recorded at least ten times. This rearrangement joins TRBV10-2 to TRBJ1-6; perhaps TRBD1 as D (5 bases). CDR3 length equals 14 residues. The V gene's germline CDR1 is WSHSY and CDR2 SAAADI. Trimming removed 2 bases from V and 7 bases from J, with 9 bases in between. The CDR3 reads CASSEVTANSPLHF. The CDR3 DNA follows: TGCGCCAGCAGTGAGGTGACAGCCAATTCACCCCTCCACTTT.

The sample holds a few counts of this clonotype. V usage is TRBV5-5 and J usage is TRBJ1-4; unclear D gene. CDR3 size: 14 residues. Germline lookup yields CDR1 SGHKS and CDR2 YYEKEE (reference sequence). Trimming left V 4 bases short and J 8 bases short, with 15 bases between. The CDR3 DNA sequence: TGTGCCAGCAGCCGAGATAAACCGGTCGAAAAACTGTTTTTT. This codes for CASSRDKPVEKLFF.

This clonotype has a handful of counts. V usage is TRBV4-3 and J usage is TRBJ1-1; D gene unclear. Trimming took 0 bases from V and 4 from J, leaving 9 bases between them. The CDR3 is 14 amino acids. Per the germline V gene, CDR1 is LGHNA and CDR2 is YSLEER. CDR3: CASSQDRAATEAFF. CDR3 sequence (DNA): TGCGCCAGCAGCCAAGATCGGGCGGCCACTGAAGCTTTCTTT.

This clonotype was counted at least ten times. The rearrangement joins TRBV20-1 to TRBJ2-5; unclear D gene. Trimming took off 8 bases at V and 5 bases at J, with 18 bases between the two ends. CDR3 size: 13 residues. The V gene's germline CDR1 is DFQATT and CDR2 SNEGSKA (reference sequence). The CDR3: CSLEQVNGETQYF. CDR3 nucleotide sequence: TGCAGTCTCGAACAAGTTAATGGGGAGACCCAGTACTTC.

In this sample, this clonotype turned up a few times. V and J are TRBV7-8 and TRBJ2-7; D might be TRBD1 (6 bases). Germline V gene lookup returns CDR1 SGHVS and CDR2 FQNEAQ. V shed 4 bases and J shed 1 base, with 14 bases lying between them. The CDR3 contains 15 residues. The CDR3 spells CASSSHREPSYEQYF. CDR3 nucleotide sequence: TGTGCCAGCAGCTCCCACAGGGAACCATCCTACGAGCAGTACTTC.

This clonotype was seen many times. The CDR3 DNA is TGCAGCGTGGCTCCGGGTAACACTGAAGCTTTCTTT. Translating it yields CSVAPGNTEAFF. The chain recombines TRBV29-1 with TRBJ1-1; no firm D call. This CDR3 has 12 residues. From germline, CDR1 is SQVTM and CDR2 ANQGSEA. V lost 6 bases and J lost 2, with 10 bases in between.

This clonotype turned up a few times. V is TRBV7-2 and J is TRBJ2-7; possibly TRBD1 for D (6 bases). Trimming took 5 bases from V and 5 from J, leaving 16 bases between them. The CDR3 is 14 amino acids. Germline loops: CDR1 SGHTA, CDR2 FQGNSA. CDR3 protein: CASSEITGYHEQYF. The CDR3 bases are TGTGCCAGCAGCGAGATAACAGGGTACCACGAGCAGTACTTC. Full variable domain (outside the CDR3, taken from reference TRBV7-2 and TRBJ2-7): GAGVSQSPSNKVTEKGKDVELRCDPISGHTALYWYRQSLGQGLEFLIYFQGNSAPDKSGLPSDRFSAERTGGSVSTLTIQRTQQEDSAVYLCASSEITGYHEQYFGPGTRLTVT.

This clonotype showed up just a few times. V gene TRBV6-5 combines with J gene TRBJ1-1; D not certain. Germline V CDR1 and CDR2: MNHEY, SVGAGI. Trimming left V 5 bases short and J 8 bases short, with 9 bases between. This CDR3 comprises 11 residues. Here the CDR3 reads CASSQAQEAFF. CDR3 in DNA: TGTGCCAGCAGTCAAGCACAAGAAGCTTTCTTT.

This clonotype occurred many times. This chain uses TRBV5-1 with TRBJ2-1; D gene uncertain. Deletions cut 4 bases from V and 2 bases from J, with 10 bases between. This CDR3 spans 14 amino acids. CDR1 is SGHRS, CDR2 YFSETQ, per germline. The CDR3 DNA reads TGCGCCAGCAGCCCCGACGGCACCTACAATGAGCAGTTCTTC. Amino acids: CASSPDGTYNEQFF.

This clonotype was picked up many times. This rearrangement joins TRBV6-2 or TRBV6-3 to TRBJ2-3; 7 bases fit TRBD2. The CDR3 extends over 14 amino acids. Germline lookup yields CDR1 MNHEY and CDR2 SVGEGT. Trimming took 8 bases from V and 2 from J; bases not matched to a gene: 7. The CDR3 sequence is CASRRSGATDTQYF. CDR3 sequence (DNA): TGTGCCAGCCGGAGAAGCGGGGCCACAGATACGCAGTATTTT.

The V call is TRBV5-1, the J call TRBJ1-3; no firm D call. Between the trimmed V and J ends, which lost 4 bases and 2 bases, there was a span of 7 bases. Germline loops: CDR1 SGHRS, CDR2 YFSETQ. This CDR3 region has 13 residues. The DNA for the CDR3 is TGCGCCAGCAGCCACCCCCCTGGAAACACCATATATTTT. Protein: CASSHPPGNTIYF.

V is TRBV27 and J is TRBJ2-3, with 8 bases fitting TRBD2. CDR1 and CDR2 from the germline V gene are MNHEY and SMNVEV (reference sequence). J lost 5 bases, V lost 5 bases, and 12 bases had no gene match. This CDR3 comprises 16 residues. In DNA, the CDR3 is TGTGCCAGCAGTGCTCTAGCGGGTCTGGAGGTAGATACGCAGTATTTT. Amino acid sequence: CASSALAGLEVDTQYF.

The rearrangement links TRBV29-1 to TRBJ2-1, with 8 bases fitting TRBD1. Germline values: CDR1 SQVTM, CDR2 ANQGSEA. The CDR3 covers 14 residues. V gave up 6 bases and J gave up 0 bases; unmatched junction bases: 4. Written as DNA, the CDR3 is TGCAGCGTAAGGACAGGGAGCTCCTACAATGAGCAGTTCTTC. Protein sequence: CSVRTGSSYNEQFF.